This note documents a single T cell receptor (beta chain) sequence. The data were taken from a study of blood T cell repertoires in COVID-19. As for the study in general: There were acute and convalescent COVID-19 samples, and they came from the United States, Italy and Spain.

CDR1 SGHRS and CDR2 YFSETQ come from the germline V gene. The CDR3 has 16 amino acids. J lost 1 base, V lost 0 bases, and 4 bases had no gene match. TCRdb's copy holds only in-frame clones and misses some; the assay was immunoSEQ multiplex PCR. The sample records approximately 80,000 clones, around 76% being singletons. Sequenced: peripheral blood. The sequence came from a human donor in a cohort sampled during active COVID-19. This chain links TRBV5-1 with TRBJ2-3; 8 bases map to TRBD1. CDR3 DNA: TGCGCCAGCAGCTTGGATCAGGGGGCTGGCACAGATACGCAGTATTTT. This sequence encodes CASSLDQGAGTDTQYF.